The entry below describes one TCR beta chain. The antigen is unknown. Vbeta (60) and Jbeta (13) primers were used in the PCR. Repertoires were generated with immunoSEQ multiplex PCR, while TCRdb's copy carries only in-frame clones and drops some. The data contain 130,000 to 150,000 clones, about 79% of them singletons. The record originates from a study of cytomegalovirus exposure and HLA in healthy donors. Study observations and caveats: Later genetic work tied a missense DCLRE1C variant to beta-chain V and J trimming.

The specimen was PBMCs. This clonotype originated in a male donor in good health and CMV-seronegative.

DNA of the CDR3: TGTGCCAGCAGCTTAACGATCCAGCGGGGGTCCTACAATGAGCAGTTCTTC. Its protein product is CASSLTIQRGSYNEQFF. The chain combines TRBV7-3 with TRBJ2-1, with 8 bases matching TRBD2. V lost 0 bases, J lost 1 base, and 5 bases stayed unmatched. CDR3 length: 17 amino acids. Germline CDR1 SGHTA, CDR2 FQGTGA.